This paragraph covers one T cell receptor beta chain sequence. What it binds is unknown. Next came a second PCR, run for about 6 to 11 cycles, which used a sample-barcoded 5' primer along with a J-beta primer mix. TCRdb recomputed calls from the 5' RACE reads with MiXCR, one row per CDR3 protein. The table includes fewer than 900,000 distinct CDR3 sequences, 30% to 45% detected once. This sample was included in a study of blood T cells in healthy people across ages. The study drew donors from healthy Caucasian individuals in Russia aged about 6 to 100. Broader study findings: Both naive CD4+ cell counts and diversity were greater in long-lived donors than in aged donors. As age increased, TCR beta diversity per million T cells fell in a roughly linear fashion. Diversity estimated from one million T cells was considered an underestimate.

The specimen sequenced was blood. The sequence came from a man between 18 and 35 years old in good health.

The chain's CDR3 is CASTQGYQETQYF. The CDR3 nucleotides read TGTGCCAGCACACAGGGTTACCAAGAGACCCAGTACTTC. The chain carries TRBV6-6 and TRBJ2-5; tentative D call: TRBD1 (6 bases). Germline assignment: CDR1 MNHNY and CDR2 SVGAGI (reference sequence). Between the trimmed V and J ends, which lost 7 bases and 0 bases, there was a span of 9 bases. This CDR3 has 13 amino acids.